This T cell receptor (beta chain) was recovered during a study of shared clonotypes between healthy human individuals. Study conclusions and caveats: Donor scarcity curtailed the genetic and exposure-history diversity represented herein. Generation probabilities were higher for clonotypes shared across all four sorted-subset donors than for unshared ones.

Generated by immunoSEQ multiplex PCR, the TCRdb table keeps only in-frame clones and is missing some. The data hold about 1.1 million clones, with 70% to 85% observed a single time. The CDR3 runs 15 residues. V shed 1 base and J 8 bases; nucleotides not matched to a gene: 9. CDR1 SGDLS and CDR2 YYNGEE come from the germline V gene. For this clone: Its antigen remains unidentified.

Sequenced sample: memory CD4+ T cells from PBMCs. The subset was: CD45RA-negative fraction. The source of this sequence is a man aged 18 to 35 in good health. Some clones in this sample may be carry-over from other donors' samples. This chain links TRBV9 with TRBJ2-1, with TRBD2 identical over 7 bases. DNA for the CDR3: TGTGCCAGCAGCGTAAGAGCGGGATTGGGGGATGAGCAGTTCTTC. Translation gives CASSVRAGLGDEQFF. Full variable domain (missing parts from reference TRBV9 and TRBJ2-1): DSGVTQTPKHLITATGQRVTLRCSPRSGDLSVYWYQQSLDQGLQFLIQYYNGEERAKGNILERFSAQQFPDLHSELNLSSLELGDSALYFCASSVRAGLGDEQFFGPGTRLTVL.